This is a list of T cell receptor beta chains from one sample in a study of control samples from healthy donors and cancer patients. Clones were read by immunoSEQ multiplex PCR, and TCRdb kept only the in-frame ones, dropping some. The table includes approximately 100,000 clones, around nine tenths detected once. Sequenced: blood. The source of these receptors is a young woman in good health. Both conserved end residues are part of each CDR3. The D gene is left open where the match is weak. Only some rows state a clone size, as once, few, many or a class for expanded clones.

once NA TRBJ1-4 TRBV19 CASSIDRSSVGSEKLFF TGTGCCAGTAGTATAGATCGTTCCTCGGTGGGAAGTGAAAAACTGTTTTTT
NA NA TRBJ1-2 TRBV5-1 CASSLTDTNYGYTF TGCGCCAGCAGCTTGACAGATACTAACTATGGCTACACCTTC
NA NA TRBJ1-1 TRBV18 CASSPAKGSGTEAFF TGTGCCAGCTCACCAGCCAAGGGATCTGGTACTGAAGCTTTCTTT
NA TRBD1 TRBJ1-6 TRBV2 CASLIGQGYNSPLHF TGTGCCAGCCTAATAGGACAGGGGTATAATTCACCCCTCCACTTT
NA NA TRBJ1-2 TRBV27 CASSSGSYGYTF TGTGCCAGCAGTTCCGGGAGCTATGGCTACACCTTC
NA TRBD2 TRBJ2-5 TRBV3-1/TRBV3-2 CASSPSDSGGFGETQYF TGTGCCAGCAGCCCGTCGGATAGCGGGGGTTTTGGGGAGACCCAGTACTTC
NA NA TRBJ1-3 TRBV28 CASSLVGSSGNTIYF TGTGCCAGCAGTTTAGTCGGTAGCTCTGGAAACACCATATATTTT
NA NA TRBJ1-4 TRBV4-2 CASSPLETTNEKLFF TGTGCCAGCAGCCCCCTTGAGACAACTAATGAAAAACTGTTTTTT
NA NA TRBJ1-1 TRBV7-3 CASSAAGAEAFF TGTGCCAGCAGCGCCGCGGGCGCTGAAGCTTTCTTT
NA NA TRBJ2-5 TRBV6-5 CASNPQEQETQYF TGTGCCAGCAATCCTCAAGAACAAGAGACCCAGTACTTC
NA NA TRBJ1-2 TRBV2 CASSGMARAEGYTF TGTGCCAGCAGTGGTATGGCCCGAGCGGAAGGCTACACCTTC
NA TRBD1 TRBJ2-7 TRBV5-1 CASSLRTGGYEQYF TGCGCCAGCAGCTTGCGGACAGGGGGCTACGAGCAGTACTTC
NA TRBD2 TRBJ2-5 TRBV9 CASSVETSGGLETQYF TGTGCCAGCAGCGTAGAGACTAGCGGGGGATTGGAGACCCAGTACTTC
NA NA TRBJ1-1 TRBV25-1 CASSEPAGRANTEAFF TGTGCCAGCAGTGAACCAGCGGGACGGGCGAACACTGAAGCTTTCTTT
NA TRBD1 TRBJ2-3 TRBV10-3 CANTGGLGDTQYF TGTGCCAACACAGGGGGATTAGGAGATACGCAGTATTTT
NA NA TRBJ1-2 TRBV24-1 CATSDLKWDLDGYTF TGTGCCACCAGTGATTTGAAGTGGGACCTGGATGGCTACACCTTC
NA NA TRBJ2-2 TRBV5-1 CASSPGGVGELFF TGCGCCAGCAGCCCCGGGGGTGTCGGGGAGCTGTTTTTT
NA NA TRBJ2-7 TRBV11-2 CASSLVRIGRGISYEQYF TGTGCCAGCAGCTTAGTTCGTATTGGGCGGGGTATATCCTACGAGCAGTACTTC
NA NA TRBJ1-1 TRBV2 CASRANPSMNTEAFF TGTGCCAGCAGAGCAAATCCTTCCATGAACACTGAAGCTTTCTTT
NA NA TRBJ1-1 TRBV6-5 CASSYLVGWTEAFF TGTGCCAGCAGTTACTTGGTGGGGTGGACTGAAGCTTTCTTT
NA NA TRBJ2-7 TRBV5-1 CASSFANPSYEQYF TGCGCCAGCAGCTTTGCAAATCCCTCCTACGAGCAGTACTTC
NA NA TRBJ1-2 TRBV6-6 CASSWDGREGYTF TGTGCCAGCAGTTGGGACGGGAGAGAAGGCTACACCTTC
NA TRBD2 TRBJ2-4 TRBV7-6 CASSPGGGVAKNIQYF TGTGCCAGCAGCCCCGGGGGGGGAGTAGCCAAAAACATTCAGTACTTC
NA TRBD2 TRBJ2-7 TRBV25-1 CASSDGLAGAGEQYF TGTGCCAGCAGCGATGGACTAGCGGGGGCGGGAGAGCAGTACTTC
NA TRBD1 TRBJ1-1 TRBV6-5 CASSRDREREAFF TGTGCCAGCAGCCGGGACAGGGAACGGGAGGCTTTCTTT
NA TRBD1 TRBJ1-2 TRBV29-1 CSVEGVVRGRVYGYTF TGCAGCGTTGAAGGGGTGGTAAGGGGGCGCGTCTATGGCTACACCTTC
NA TRBD1 TRBJ1-5 TRBV7-2 CASSQRDRGYNQPQHF TGTGCCAGCAGCCAGAGGGACAGGGGTTACAATCAGCCCCAGCATTTT
once NA TRBJ1-5 TRBV7-8 CASSLGGLGHPNQPQHF TGTGCCAGCAGCTTAGGCGGCCTAGGTCATCCCAATCAGCCCCAGCATTTT
NA NA TRBJ2-7 TRBV18 CASSLTGGDEQYF TGTGCCAGCTCGCTAACAGGGGGGGACGAGCAGTACTTC
NA TRBD2 TRBJ2-1 TRBV11-3 CASSLGKRGGSYNEQFF TGTGCCAGCAGCTTAGGCAAGCGGGGGGGATCCTACAATGAGCAGTTCTTC
NA TRBD1 TRBJ1-1 TRBV9 CASSARLTGEAFF TGTGCCAGCAGCGCCCGATTGACAGGGGAAGCTTTCTTT
NA NA TRBJ2-5 TRBV2 CASIKGAYNEETQYF TGTGCCAGCATCAAAGGGGCCTACAACGAAGAGACCCAGTACTTC
NA NA TRBJ2-3 TRBV9 CASSGGTNRGTDTQYF TGTGCCAGCAGCGGAGGTACAAACAGAGGCACAGATACGCAGTATTTT
once NA TRBJ2-1 TRBV4-1 CASSQVSRNEQFF TGCGCCAGCAGCCAAGTCTCCAGGAATGAGCAGTTCTTC
NA NA TRBJ1-3 TRBV3-1/TRBV3-2 CASSQVGVNTIYF TGTGCCAGCAGCCAAGTCGGGGTGAACACCATATATTTT
once NA TRBJ1-2 TRBV6-1 CASSEPTMGLNPGYTF TGTGCCAGCAGTGAACCCACTATGGGTCTGAACCCTGGCTACACCTTC
NA TRBD1 TRBJ1-1 TRBV18 CASSSQTGSGMNTEAFF TGTGCCAGCTCTTCTCAGACAGGGTCGGGGATGAACACTGAAGCTTTCTTT
NA NA TRBJ2-5 TRBV29-1 CSVEATGGAQETQYF TGCAGCGTTGAAGCTACCGGCGGGGCTCAAGAGACCCAGTACTTC
NA NA TRBJ2-5 TRBV7-3 CASSFNGGGQETQYF TGTGCCAGCAGCTTCAACGGAGGTGGGCAAGAGACCCAGTACTTC
few TRBD1 TRBJ1-2 TRBV6-5 CASSPDRVVYGYTF TGTGCCAGCAGTCCTGACAGGGTGGTCTATGGCTACACCTTC
once NA TRBJ1-1 TRBV5-6 CASSLGGRMTEAFF TGTGCCAGCAGCTTGGGGGGACGGATGACTGAAGCTTTCTTT
NA NA TRBJ2-7 TRBV12-3/TRBV12-4 CASRGREQYF TGTGCCAGCAGAGGGAGGGAGCAGTACTTC
NA NA TRBJ1-5 TRBV5-5 CASARGGSNQPQHF TGTGCCAGCGCAAGGGGTGGAAGCAATCAGCCCCAGCATTTT
NA TRBD1 TRBJ2-7 TRBV14 CASRDSSYEQYF TGTGCCAGCCGGGACAGCTCCTACGAGCAGTACTTC
NA NA TRBJ2-7 TRBV11-2 CASSSRRGADEQYF TGTGCCAGCAGCTCTCGGAGGGGAGCGGACGAGCAGTACTTC
few NA TRBJ1-5 TRBV18 CASSPAAGDQPQHF TGTGCCAGCTCACCAGCCGCTGGAGATCAGCCCCAGCATTTT
NA NA TRBJ1-2 TRBV6-1 CASSEWDYGYTF TGTGCCAGCAGTGAGTGGGATTATGGCTACACCTTC
few NA TRBJ1-2 TRBV7-9 CASSLVEDGYTF TGTGCCAGCAGCTTGGTAGAGGATGGCTACACCTTC
NA NA TRBJ1-5 TRBV11-1 CARPHQPQHF TGTGCCAGGCCCCACCAGCCCCAGCATTTT
few NA TRBJ1-1 TRBV20-1 CSARQGTEAFF TGCAGTGCTAGACAGGGAACTGAAGCTTTCTTT
NA NA TRBJ1-2 TRBV27 CASSYGRPSSGYTF TGTGCCAGCAGCTACGGACGGCCGTCATCTGGCTACACCTTC
NA NA TRBJ2-7 TRBV27 CASSSTELYEQYF TGTGCCAGCAGTTCGACAGAACTCTACGAGCAGTACTTC
NA NA TRBJ2-2 TRBV6-1 CASSELGSGELFF TGTGCCAGCAGTGAACTAGGGTCCGGGGAGCTGTTTTTT
NA NA TRBJ2-2 TRBV9 CASSKVGGTNTGELFF TGTGCCAGCAGCAAGGTAGGAGGGACGAACACCGGGGAGCTGTTTTTT
NA NA TRBJ2-7 TRBV14 CASSQRNYEQYF TGTGCCAGCAGCCAACGTAACTACGAGCAGTACTTC
NA TRBD1 TRBJ2-5 TRBV5-4 CASSSGTGRETQYF TGTGCCAGCAGCTCGGGGACAGGTCGAGAGACCCAGTACTTC
NA NA TRBJ2-7 TRBV12-3/TRBV12-4 CASGSPRSYEQYF TGTGCCAGCGGTAGTCCGCGGTCCTACGAGCAGTACTTC
NA NA TRBJ1-5 TRBV6-5 CASSLLRNQPQHF TGTGCCAGCAGTCTATTGAGAAATCAGCCCCAGCATTTT
NA NA TRBJ2-5 TRBV5-1 CASASETQYF TGCGCCAGCGCCTCGGAGACCCAGTACTTC